These T cell receptor beta chains were read from a single sample in a study of CD4 T cells in relation to SARS-CoV-2 and coronaviruses. This table comes from immunoSEQ multiplex PCR, and its TCRdb copy is limited to in-frame clones, with some not included. This table has 60,000 to 65,000 clones, over 90% appearing once. Sample: naive CD4+ T cells from PBMCs. The receptors come from a human donor in good health. Both conserved end residues are part of each CDR3. Each record gives: D gene, V gene, J gene, clone size, CDR3 protein, CDR3 DNA. The D gene is left open where the match is weak. Part of the rows lack a size; the others show once, few, many or a class for expanded clones.

d_call: .; v_call: TRBV28; j_call: TRBJ2-7; clone_size: .; cdr3_aa: CASISRQGLFYEQYF; cdr3_nt: TGTGCCAGCATTTCCCGACAGGGACTTTTCTACGAGCAGTACTTC
d_call: .; v_call: TRBV6-5; j_call: TRBJ1-2; clone_size: .; cdr3_aa: CASSPTVRGAAGYTF; cdr3_nt: TGTGCCAGCAGCCCCACGGTCAGGGGCGCGGCTGGCTACACCTTC
d_call: .; v_call: TRBV27; j_call: TRBJ1-1; clone_size: few; cdr3_aa: CASSLAQGGSEAFF; cdr3_nt: TGTGCCAGCAGTTTAGCACAGGGAGGTTCTGAAGCTTTCTTT
d_call: TRBD2; v_call: TRBV3-1/TRBV3-2; j_call: TRBJ2-5; clone_size: .; cdr3_aa: CASSHDSGRIETQYF; cdr3_nt: TGTGCCAGCAGCCACGATAGCGGGAGGATAGAGACCCAGTACTTC
d_call: .; v_call: TRBV28; j_call: TRBJ1-6; clone_size: .; cdr3_aa: CASHARVSSYNSPLHF; cdr3_nt: TGTGCCAGCCACGCGAGGGTTAGCTCCTATAATTCACCCCTCCACTTT
d_call: .; v_call: TRBV6-4; j_call: TRBJ2-1; clone_size: .; cdr3_aa: CAKLLLGGVPYNEQFF; cdr3_nt: TGTGCCAAACTCCTATTGGGGGGCGTCCCCTACAATGAGCAGTTCTTC
d_call: TRBD2; v_call: TRBV27; j_call: TRBJ2-2; clone_size: once; cdr3_aa: CASRPLAGGPGTGELFF; cdr3_nt: TGTGCCAGCAGGCCGCTTGCGGGAGGGCCGGGCACCGGGGAGCTGTTTTTT
d_call: .; v_call: TRBV28; j_call: TRBJ1-5; clone_size: .; cdr3_aa: CASSLISNQPQHF; cdr3_nt: TGTGCCAGCAGTTTAATAAGCAATCAGCCCCAGCATTTT
d_call: .; v_call: TRBV27; j_call: TRBJ2-7; clone_size: few; cdr3_aa: CASSSPPWTAHYEQYF; cdr3_nt: TGTGCCAGCAGTTCCCCGCCGTGGACGGCGCATTACGAGCAGTACTTC
d_call: .; v_call: TRBV6-5; j_call: TRBJ1-2; clone_size: .; cdr3_aa: CASSSGTSFAYTF; cdr3_nt: TGTGCCAGCAGTTCTGGGACATCGTTTGCCTACACCTTC
d_call: .; v_call: TRBV6-5; j_call: TRBJ1-2; clone_size: .; cdr3_aa: CASRGEGYGYTF; cdr3_nt: TGTGCCAGCAGGGGGGAGGGGTATGGCTACACCTTC
d_call: .; v_call: TRBV5-1; j_call: TRBJ1-3; clone_size: .; cdr3_aa: CASSLADSGNTIYF; cdr3_nt: TGCGCCAGCAGCTTAGCGGACTCTGGAAACACCATATATTTT
d_call: .; v_call: TRBV21-1; j_call: TRBJ2-7; clone_size: once; cdr3_aa: CASSKDLAGPEQYF; cdr3_nt: TGTGCCAGCAGCAAAGACTTAGCGGGACCCGAGCAGTACTTC
d_call: TRBD1; v_call: TRBV6-5; j_call: TRBJ1-3; clone_size: .; cdr3_aa: CASSYPGQLSGNTIYF; cdr3_nt: TGTGCCAGCAGTTACCCGGGACAGCTCTCTGGAAACACCATATATTTT
d_call: .; v_call: TRBV19; j_call: TRBJ2-1; clone_size: .; cdr3_aa: CASSTTGGHEQFF; cdr3_nt: TGTGCCAGTAGTACTACAGGAGGCCATGAGCAGTTCTTC
d_call: .; v_call: TRBV6-7; j_call: TRBJ1-3; clone_size: .; cdr3_aa: CASSPLGGAPSGNTIYF; cdr3_nt: TGTGCCAGCAGTCCACTGGGAGGGGCTCCTTCTGGAAACACCATATATTTT
d_call: TRBD2; v_call: TRBV7-3; j_call: TRBJ2-7; clone_size: .; cdr3_aa: CASSCTPGSGSNPQTYEQYF; cdr3_nt: TGTGCCAGCAGCTGTACCCCCGGCAGCGGGAGTAATCCCCAGACCTACGAGCAGTACTTC
d_call: .; v_call: TRBV3-1/TRBV3-2; j_call: TRBJ2-7; clone_size: .; cdr3_aa: CASSLSGQGRDEQYF; cdr3_nt: TGTGCCAGCAGCCTAAGCGGCCAGGGGAGAGACGAGCAGTACTTC
d_call: .; v_call: TRBV3-1/TRBV3-2; j_call: TRBJ2-7; clone_size: .; cdr3_aa: CASSQDPDHVYEQYF; cdr3_nt: TGTGCCAGCAGCCAAGATCCAGATCACGTTTACGAGCAGTACTTC
d_call: .; v_call: TRBV27; j_call: TRBJ2-2; clone_size: .; cdr3_aa: CASSSRYGTHPSEGTGELFF; cdr3_nt: TGTGCCAGCAGTTCACGTTACGGGACCCACCCCTCTGAGGGCACCGGGGAGCTGTTTTTT
d_call: .; v_call: TRBV28; j_call: TRBJ2-7; clone_size: .; cdr3_aa: CASRPPGRGSEQYF; cdr3_nt: TGTGCCAGCAGGCCCCCCGGCCGGGGAAGTGAGCAGTACTTC
d_call: .; v_call: TRBV28; j_call: TRBJ2-6; clone_size: .; cdr3_aa: CASTVASGANVLTF; cdr3_nt: TGTGCCAGCACAGTGGCCTCTGGGGCCAACGTCCTGACTTTC
d_call: TRBD1; v_call: TRBV3-1/TRBV3-2; j_call: TRBJ1-5; clone_size: once; cdr3_aa: CASSQQTGDGNQPQHF; cdr3_nt: TGTGCCAGCAGCCAACAGACAGGGGATGGTAATCAGCCCCAGCATTTT
d_call: TRBD2; v_call: TRBV9; j_call: TRBJ2-5; clone_size: .; cdr3_aa: CASSVGSGTQETQYF; cdr3_nt: TGTGCCAGCAGCGTAGGAAGCGGGACCCAAGAGACCCAGTACTTC
d_call: .; v_call: TRBV28; j_call: TRBJ1-1; clone_size: .; cdr3_aa: CASTWSDTEAFF; cdr3_nt: TGTGCCAGCACGTGGTCGGACACTGAAGCTTTCTTT
d_call: TRBD1; v_call: TRBV5-1; j_call: TRBJ2-1; clone_size: .; cdr3_aa: CASSLGGTGGSGEQFF; cdr3_nt: TGCGCCAGCAGCTTAGGTGGGACAGGGGGCTCGGGTGAGCAGTTCTTC
d_call: TRBD2; v_call: TRBV3-1/TRBV3-2; j_call: TRBJ2-7; clone_size: .; cdr3_aa: CASSPSGQAGGRPPSF; cdr3_nt: TGTGCCAGCAGCCCCTCGGGACAAGCGGGAGGGCGTCCCCCAAGCTTC
d_call: TRBD1; v_call: TRBV28; j_call: TRBJ1-3; clone_size: .; cdr3_aa: CAGGQGPRNTIYF; cdr3_nt: TGTGCCGGAGGACAGGGTCCTAGAAACACCATATATTTT
d_call: .; v_call: TRBV6-1; j_call: TRBJ1-2; clone_size: .; cdr3_aa: CASRPSSGTNYGYTF; cdr3_nt: TGTGCCAGCAGGCCAAGCTCCGGGACTAACTATGGCTACACCTTC
d_call: .; v_call: TRBV4-1; j_call: TRBJ2-3; clone_size: .; cdr3_aa: CASSQDLAASTDTQYF; cdr3_nt: TGCGCCAGCAGCCAAGATCTGGCGGCTAGCACAGATACGCAGTATTTT
d_call: .; v_call: TRBV7-3; j_call: TRBJ2-2; clone_size: .; cdr3_aa: CASSLTGSRGGKGGELFF; cdr3_nt: TGTGCCAGCAGCTTAACGGGCTCGAGGGGAGGAAAGGGCGGGGAGCTGTTTTTT
d_call: TRBD1; v_call: TRBV5-1; j_call: TRBJ2-1; clone_size: .; cdr3_aa: CASSTQGQVNEQFF; cdr3_nt: TGCGCCAGCAGCACCCAGGGACAGGTCAATGAGCAGTTCTTC
d_call: .; v_call: TRBV3-1/TRBV3-2; j_call: TRBJ2-3; clone_size: .; cdr3_aa: CASSQELANTDTQYF; cdr3_nt: TGTGCCAGCAGCCAAGAACTAGCCAACACAGATACGCAGTATTTT
d_call: TRBD2; v_call: TRBV28; j_call: TRBJ2-1; clone_size: .; cdr3_aa: CASNLAGDAYNEQFF; cdr3_nt: TGTGCCAGCAACCTAGCGGGAGATGCCTACAATGAGCAGTTCTTC
d_call: TRBD1; v_call: TRBV6-1; j_call: TRBJ2-7; clone_size: .; cdr3_aa: CASRSTGGKDEQYF; cdr3_nt: TGTGCCAGCAGGTCGACAGGGGGAAAGGACGAGCAGTACTTC